These T cell receptor beta chains were read from a single sample in a study of blood T cell repertoires in COVID-19. Assay used: immunoSEQ multiplex PCR; TCRdb lists only in-frame clones, some missing. The data contain tens of thousands of clones, about 90% of them singletons. The specimen was peripheral blood. These TCRs come from a man aged 50-60 years with COVID-19, enrolled during active disease. Each CDR3 is given with its conserved first and last residue. Fields, in order: CDR3 protein, D gene, V gene, CDR3 length, J gene. D genes are given only for firm matches.

CDR3: CASSFRDQETQYF
D: -
V: TRBV5-1
length: 13
J: TRBJ2-5

CDR3: CASSQDKGLEYNEQFF
D: -
V: TRBV4-3
length: 16
J: TRBJ2-1

CDR3: CASSHGGLAGGQETQYF
D: TRBD2
V: TRBV4-1
length: 17
J: TRBJ2-5

CDR3: CASSDSPFNYGYTF
D: -
V: TRBV25-1
length: 14
J: TRBJ1-2

CDR3: CASSQDPASGSYEQYF
D: TRBD2
V: TRBV4-1
length: 16
J: TRBJ2-7

CDR3: CARSQAGTNYNEQFF
D: -
V: TRBV19
length: 15
J: TRBJ2-1

CDR3: CSASLASGRSNYEQYF
D: TRBD2
V: TRBV20-1
length: 16
J: TRBJ2-7

CDR3: CASSLSYYEQYF
D: -
V: TRBV7-8
length: 12
J: TRBJ2-7

CDR3: CASSALLAGAYNEQFF
D: TRBD2
V: TRBV9
length: 16
J: TRBJ2-1

CDR3: CASSLGGDQPQHF
D: -
V: TRBV27
length: 13
J: TRBJ1-5

CDR3: CASSLVSGRAGRQFF
D: TRBD2
V: TRBV5-1
length: 15
J: TRBJ2-1

CDR3: CASSLGTSGYTDTQYF
D: TRBD2
V: TRBV9
length: 16
J: TRBJ2-3

CDR3: CASSLPADTEAFF
D: -
V: TRBV28
length: 13
J: TRBJ1-1

CDR3: CAISPFTGQVGYEQYF
D: TRBD1
V: TRBV10-3
length: 16
J: TRBJ2-7

CDR3: CASGADRADTQYF
D: TRBD1
V: TRBV6-5
length: 13
J: TRBJ2-3

CDR3: CASRGQGVAFF
D: TRBD1
V: TRBV3-1/TRBV3-2
length: 11
J: TRBJ1-1

CDR3: CASSQSRREHQPQHF
D: -
V: TRBV23-1
length: 15
J: TRBJ1-5

CDR3: CASSRDLAGGPFNEQFF
D: TRBD2
V: TRBV28
length: 17
J: TRBJ2-1

CDR3: CASSPGLADYTDTQYF
D: TRBD2
V: TRBV5-1
length: 16
J: TRBJ2-3

CDR3: CASSKKGPPRGRGENTEAFF
D: -
V: TRBV21-1
length: 20
J: TRBJ1-1

CDR3: CASSLWAGDSYEQYF
D: -
V: TRBV28
length: 15
J: TRBJ2-7

CDR3: CASRGQGGNTGELFF
D: TRBD1
V: TRBV7-9
length: 15
J: TRBJ2-2

CDR3: CASSQGQGLGNTIYF
D: -
V: TRBV3-1/TRBV3-2
length: 15
J: TRBJ1-3

CDR3: CASSVMPQENIQYF
D: -
V: TRBV9
length: 14
J: TRBJ2-4

CDR3: CASSIRASSYEQYF
D: -
V: TRBV19
length: 14
J: TRBJ2-7

CDR3: CASSLSSGRATNEQFF
D: TRBD2
V: TRBV5-1
length: 16
J: TRBJ2-1

CDR3: CASSLVNSYNEQFF
D: -
V: TRBV7-8
length: 14
J: TRBJ2-1

CDR3: CASSQPTGLGEQYF
D: TRBD1
V: TRBV4-1
length: 14
J: TRBJ2-7

CDR3: CSAPYGDKQFF
D: -
V: TRBV20-1
length: 11
J: TRBJ2-1

CDR3: CASKPTGDFSGANVLTF
D: -
V: TRBV7-8
length: 17
J: TRBJ2-6

CDR3: CASRRTGQETQYF
D: TRBD1
V: TRBV6-5
length: 13
J: TRBJ2-5

CDR3: CASTEDNYEQYF
D: -
V: TRBV28
length: 12
J: TRBJ2-7

CDR3: CASSYQGGTGVDEQYF
D: TRBD1
V: TRBV7-2
length: 16
J: TRBJ2-7

CDR3: CATFKELNTEAFF
D: -
V: TRBV15
length: 13
J: TRBJ1-1

CDR3: CASSLSWRTSTDTQYF
D: -
V: TRBV7-2
length: 16
J: TRBJ2-3

CDR3: CASSLGGSGANVLTF
D: -
V: TRBV7-8
length: 15
J: TRBJ2-6

CDR3: CASSRRGGSNQPQHF
D: -
V: TRBV7-2
length: 15
J: TRBJ1-5

CDR3: CASSPRLAGVNEQFF
D: TRBD2
V: TRBV3-1/TRBV3-2
length: 15
J: TRBJ2-1

CDR3: CASSAAGNTGELFF
D: -
V: TRBV6-4
length: 14
J: TRBJ2-2

CDR3: CASTGTATYEQYF
D: TRBD1
V: TRBV12-3/TRBV12-4
length: 13
J: TRBJ2-7

CDR3: CASSLAGLVGEQYF
D: TRBD2
V: TRBV11-2
length: 14
J: TRBJ2-7

CDR3: CASRGQDQPQHF
D: TRBD1
V: TRBV6-6
length: 12
J: TRBJ1-5

CDR3: CASSLGAQTYEQYF
D: -
V: TRBV7-9
length: 14
J: TRBJ2-7

CDR3: CASSLEGLGGREQFF
D: TRBD2
V: TRBV7-9
length: 15
J: TRBJ2-1

CDR3: CASSPPDSDEQFF
D: -
V: TRBV6-6
length: 13
J: TRBJ2-1

CDR3: CATSRGGGTGNTIYF
D: -
V: TRBV15
length: 15
J: TRBJ1-3

CDR3: CATSRGSEQYF
D: -
V: TRBV15
length: 11
J: TRBJ2-7

CDR3: CASSPAGGYGYTF
D: TRBD1
V: TRBV18
length: 13
J: TRBJ1-2

CDR3: CASSLVAGGNTGELFF
D: TRBD2
V: TRBV5-1
length: 16
J: TRBJ2-2

CDR3: CASSIARGRTEAFF
D: TRBD1
V: TRBV19
length: 14
J: TRBJ1-1

CDR3: CASSQDRQVGPQHF
D: -
V: TRBV4-1
length: 14
J: TRBJ1-5

CDR3: CASSNTGTGICEQYF
D: -
V: TRBV21-1
length: 15
J: TRBJ2-7

CDR3: CASSHGGDTGELFF
D: -
V: TRBV7-9
length: 14
J: TRBJ2-2

CDR3: CASSETGGENSPLHF
D: TRBD1
V: TRBV10-2
length: 15
J: TRBJ1-6

CDR3: CASRAPLVEVSDTQYF
D: -
V: TRBV7-9
length: 16
J: TRBJ2-3